Sequencing of this T cell receptor (beta chain) was carried out in a study of blood T cell repertoires in COVID-19. Looking at the study overall: The United States, Italy and Spain supplied acute and convalescent COVID-19 samples.

This clone appeared a few times. CDR1 is KGHSH and CDR2 is LQKENI in the germline V gene. Unmatched junction bases numbered 9, after V lost 2 bases and J lost 3 bases. The CDR3 length is 16 residues. Per the original methods: Nucleated cell counts were estimated from reference gene primer amplification. Here immunoSEQ multiplex PCR was the method, and the copy in TCRdb shows in-frame clones only, minus some. That table is the source of V, J and clone size, and D and trimming were worked out from the DNA. The sample holds 300,000 or so clones, 89% seen once. Sample: peripheral blood. This clonotype was sampled from a man aged 18 to 29 who had recovered from COVID-19. This chain links TRBV18 with TRBJ1-1; 7 bases are a match to TRBD1. CDR3 loop: CASSPDLTGYYTEAFF. The CDR3 nucleotides are TGTGCCAGCTCACCAGATTTGACAGGGTATTACACTGAAGCTTTCTTT.